Listed below are T cell receptor beta chains from one sample, sequenced in a study of PD-1 blockade in mismatch repair-deficient tumors. The repertoire was sequenced with immunoSEQ multiplex PCR; TCRdb's copy has only in-frame clones and lacks some. The repertoire includes roughly 45,000 clones, around 77% of them detected once, and under 3.5% sits in the top ten. The sample here was PBMCs, taken before pembrolizumab treatment. The receptors come from an adult with mismatch repair-deficient cancer. CDR3s include the opening cysteine and the closing phenylalanine or tryptophan. Fields, in order: clone size, V gene, D gene, J gene, CDR3 DNA, CDR3 protein. A D gene is named only where the DNA matches it firmly. Expanded clones get a size class; other rows say once, few or many, or leave the size out.

size: few
V: TRBV19
D: TRBD1
J: TRBJ1-2
DNA: TGTGCCAGTAGTACGACAGGGACCCGCTATGGCTACACCTTC
CDR3: CASSTTGTRYGYTF

size: few
V: TRBV5-5
D: .
J: TRBJ2-7
DNA: TGTGCCAGCAGCTTGGTCCCTTCGGGGAACGAGCAGTACTTC
CDR3: CASSLVPSGNEQYF

size: .
V: TRBV5-4
D: .
J: TRBJ2-7
DNA: TGTGCCAGCAGCTTAATACCGGGACATACCTCGAGCCAGACCTACGAGCAGTACTTC
CDR3: CASSLIPGHTSSQTYEQYF

size: .
V: TRBV2
D: .
J: TRBJ1-2
DNA: TGTGCCAGCAGTATAGACCGGGGGGCCCTCTATGGCTACACCTTC
CDR3: CASSIDRGALYGYTF

size: .
V: TRBV5-6
D: .
J: TRBJ1-4
DNA: TGTGCCAGCAGCTCCCGGGGCCTTCAGAGGGGTGAAAAACTGTTTTTT
CDR3: CASSSRGLQRGEKLFF

size: .
V: TRBV6-5
D: TRBD2
J: TRBJ2-1
DNA: TGTGCCAGCAGGTCCCTAGCGGGAGGGCCTTATGAGCAGTTCTTC
CDR3: CASRSLAGGPYEQFF

size: .
V: TRBV30
D: .
J: TRBJ2-1
DNA: TGTGCCTGGGCCAGGAATGAGCAGTTCTTC
CDR3: CAWARNEQFF

size: few
V: TRBV25-1
D: .
J: TRBJ2-6
DNA: TGTGCCAGCAGTGAAACAGGGCCGGCAGGGGCCAACGTCCTGACTTTC
CDR3: CASSETGPAGANVLTF

size: once
V: TRBV6-4
D: .
J: TRBJ2-1
DNA: TGTGCCAGCAGTAAGGAGTCGGGGAATGAGCAGTTCTTC
CDR3: CASSKESGNEQFF

size: .
V: TRBV10-3
D: .
J: TRBJ1-1
DNA: TGTGCCATCAGTAGGACAGAAGAGAACACTGAAGCTTTCTTT
CDR3: CAISRTEENTEAFF